This passage covers 6 T cell receptor beta chains from one sample sequenced in a study of blood T cells in healthy people across ages. The authors ran a second PCR of roughly 6 to 12 cycles using a sample-barcoded 5' primer and a J-beta primer mix. TCRdb called the 5' RACE reads again in MiXCR, with one record for every CDR3 protein. Of about 1.8 million distinct CDR3 sequences listed, approximately 50% are singletons. Sequencing used blood. These receptors came from a woman aged 40-49 years in good health.

V and J are TRBV5-1 and TRBJ1-4; 7 bases align to TRBD1. This CDR3 is built from 18 residues. The V and J ends lost 4 bases and 0 bases, in that order; junction bases with no gene match: 12. Germline assignment: CDR1 SGHRS and CDR2 YFSETQ. The CDR3 bases are TGCGCCAGCAGCGCCTCCGGGACAGTCGGAGCAACTAATGAAAAACTGTTTTTT. It yields the protein CASSASGTVGATNEKLFF.

The chain combines TRBV10-3 with TRBJ1-1, with D possibly matching TRBD1 (5 bases). In germline, CDR1 is ENHRY, CDR2 SYGVKD. The CDR3 has 14 residues. Trimming pared 9 bases from V and 0 bases from J, leaving 14 bases between. CDR3 nucleotide sequence: TGTGCCATGAGGACCGGGACGGTGAACACTGAAGCTTTCTTT. Its translation: CAMRTGTVNTEAFF.

The table lists this clonotype with a few counts. V and J are TRBV5-1 and TRBJ1-2; the D gene is possibly TRBD1 (6 bases). The germline CDR1 and CDR2 sequences are SGHRS and YFSETQ. With 4 bases removed from V and 3 bases from J, the gap between germline ends came to 10 bases. The CDR3 is 13 amino acids. This chain's CDR3 is CASSGTPDYGYTF. The CDR3 nucleotides are TGCGCCAGCAGCGGGACACCCGACTATGGCTACACCTTC.

The rearrangement uses TRBV20-1 and TRBJ2-1; 7 nucleotides match TRBD2. J gave up 7 bases and V 0 bases, and 9 bases lay outside the gene matches. This CDR3 is built from 15 residues. The germline V gene has CDR1 DFQATT and CDR2 SNEGSKA (reference sequence). Here the CDR3 DNA reads TGCAGTGCTAGAGAAGGAGCGGGGTTAAGGAATGAGCAGTTCTTC. Amino acids: CSAREGAGLRNEQFF.

The genes are TRBV4-1 and TRBJ1-2; D is ambiguous. V gave up 0 bases and J gave up 1 base, with 12 bases separating them. There are 16 residues in the CDR3. CDR1 and CDR2 from the germline V gene are MGHRA and YSYEKL. Here the CDR3 DNA reads TGCGCCAGCAGCCAAGAGGTTGCAGCACGTAACTATGGCTACACCTTC. It encodes CASSQEVAARNYGYTF.

The chain links TRBV29-1 to TRBJ2-7; D is uncertain. Germline lookup yields CDR1 SQVTM and CDR2 ANQGSEA. This CDR3 has 12 residues. The V and J ends lost 4 bases and 5 bases respectively, with 12 bases between them. CDR3: CSVGRPDNEQYF. The CDR3 nucleotides read TGCAGCGTTGGCAGGCCCGACAACGAGCAGTACTTC.